The clone carrying this T cell receptor (beta chain) came up many times. TCR beta CDR3 regions were amplified from RNA. When the TCR CDR3 underwent first-round RT-PCR, the HTBI primer set was used. TCRdb re-called the multiplex PCR reads with MiXCR, one entry per CDR3 protein. The data show a few hundred thousand distinct CDR3 sequences, approximately 19% seen once. The CDR3 is made up of 15 amino acids. The germline gives CDR1 SGHTA, CDR2 FQGNSA. Unmatched junction bases numbered 5, after V lost 3 bases and J lost 4 bases. Graves' hyperthyroidism without ophthalmopathy progression within 18 months was termed stable. The sample is drawn from a study of T cells in Graves' hyperthyroidism and ophthalmopathy.

The TCR sequence derives from a woman under 30 with Graves' hyperthyroidism. J is TRBJ2-3 and V is TRBV7-2, with TRBD1 matching 9 bases. Material: blood. The CDR3 DNA follows: TGTGCCAGCAGCTTCGGGACAGGGCATGCAGATACGCAGTATTTT. It encodes CASSFGTGHADTQYF.